The rows below give T cell receptor beta chains drawn from one sample of a study of control samples from healthy donors and cancer patients. Measured with immunoSEQ multiplex PCR; TCRdb has only the in-frame clones, and not every one. The repertoire includes approximately 160,000 clones, 75% to 95% of them detected once, and 2% to 2.5% sits in the top ten. Material: blood. These receptors were taken from a woman aged 40 to 50 in good health. Both conserved end residues are part of each CDR3. A D gene is named only where the DNA matches it firmly. Clone size, where shown, is once, few, many, or a class for clones that have expanded.

>TRBD2|-|TRBJ2-1|TRBV19|14
CASRWGGAYNEQFF
TGTGCCAGTAGGTGGGGGGGGGCCTACAATGAGCAGTTCTTC
>-|-|TRBJ2-1|TRBV10-3|12
CAISQPGGEQFF
TGTGCCATCAGCCAGCCGGGCGGTGAGCAGTTCTTC
>TRBD1|-|TRBJ2-7|TRBV27|15
CASKPGTGLSYEQYF
TGTGCCAGCAAACCCGGGACAGGGCTTTCCTACGAGCAGTACTTC
>TRBD1|-|TRBJ2-7|TRBV10-3|14
CAITSQGQGYEQYF
TGTGCCATCACCAGCCAGGGACAGGGTTACGAGCAGTACTTC
>TRBD2|few|TRBJ2-7|TRBV6-6|15
CASRAGTSGTYEQYF
TGTGCCAGCAGAGCCGGGACTAGCGGCACCTACGAGCAGTACTTC
>TRBD1|-|TRBJ1-4|TRBV7-9|17
CASSHTGDLGGYEKLFF
TGTGCCAGCAGCCATACAGGGGACCTCGGAGGGTATGAAAAACTGTTTTTT
>TRBD1|-|TRBJ2-3|TRBV5-1|14
CASSLDRGPDTQYF
TGCGCCAGCAGCTTGGACAGGGGGCCAGATACGCAGTATTTT
>-|-|TRBJ1-1|TRBV9|13
CASSVAMGTEAFF
TGTGCCAGCAGCGTAGCTATGGGGACTGAAGCTTTCTTT
>TRBD2|few|TRBJ2-2|TRBV3-1/TRBV3-2|19
CASSLRRLAGALGAGELFF
TGTGCCAGCAGCTTACGACGACTAGCGGGGGCCCTGGGGGCCGGGGAGCTGTTTTTT
>TRBD2|-|TRBJ2-5|TRBV10-2|14
CASRFSGGQETQYF
TGCGCCAGCAGATTTAGCGGGGGGCAAGAGACCCAGTACTTC
>-|-|TRBJ2-5|TRBV6-1|14
CASSEVDWPETQYF
TGTGCCAGCAGTGAAGTTGACTGGCCAGAGACCCAGTACTTC
>-|-|TRBJ1-2|TRBV14|14
CASSQSTLSGGYTF
TGTGCCAGCAGCCAAAGTACGCTCTCGGGCGGCTACACCTTC
>TRBD2|-|TRBJ2-7|TRBV3-1/TRBV3-2|16
CASSQERLAGIYEQYF
TGTGCCAGCAGCCAAGAACGCCTAGCGGGGATATACGAGCAGTACTTC
>TRBD1|-|TRBJ2-2|TRBV5-1|16
CASSGAGQGNTGELFF
TGCGCCAGCAGCGGCGCGGGACAGGGAAACACCGGGGAGCTGTTTTTT
>-|-|TRBJ1-6|TRBV4-1|18
CASSQDPKQGGPTSPLHF
TGCGCCAGCAGCCAAGATCCGAAACAGGGAGGCCCTACTTCACCCCTCCACTTT
>-|-|TRBJ2-7|TRBV5-1|13
CASSLGQSYEQYF
TGCGCCAGCAGCTTGGGACAGAGCTACGAGCAGTACTTC
>-|-|TRBJ2-7|TRBV12-5|13
CASGSRASYEQYF
TGTGCTAGTGGTTCGCGGGCTTCCTACGAGCAGTACTTC
>-|-|TRBJ2-3|TRBV6-5|14
CASTTTRGTDTQYF
TGTGCCAGCACTACCACGAGGGGCACAGATACGCAGTATTTT
>-|-|TRBJ2-3|TRBV6-5|14
CASRKTALTDTQYF
TGTGCCAGCAGAAAGACAGCCCTCACAGATACGCAGTATTTT
>TRBD1|-|TRBJ1-5|TRBV6-5|15
CASSGQGRNGQPQHF
TGTGCCAGCAGCGGACAGGGGCGCAATGGTCAGCCCCAGCATTTT
>TRBD1|-|TRBJ1-1|TRBV2|13
CASGKDRDTEAFF
TGTGCCAGCGGGAAGGACAGGGACACTGAAGCTTTCTTT
>TRBD2|-|TRBJ2-1|TRBV25-1|17
CASSTSGGTASYNEQFF
TGTGCCAGCTCGACTAGCGGGGGGACCGCTTCCTACAATGAGCAGTTCTTC
>-|-|TRBJ2-1|TRBV6-1|13
CASSEIPGNEQFF
TGTGCCAGCAGTGAAATCCCCGGCAATGAGCAGTTCTTC
>TRBD2|-|TRBJ2-3|TRBV3-1/TRBV3-2|15
CASRFGGGGSHTQYF
TGTGCCAGCAGATTCGGCGGGGGGGGATCTCATACGCAGTATTTT
>-|-|TRBJ1-1|TRBV5-1|14
CASTRGTMNTEAFF
TGCGCCAGCACTCGCGGGACAATGAACACTGAAGCTTTCTTT
>TRBD1|-|TRBJ1-5|TRBV6-5|14
CASSGGQGNQPQHF
TGTGCCAGCAGCGGGGGACAGGGAAATCAGCCCCAGCATTTT
>TRBD1|-|TRBJ1-2|TRBV5-4|15
CASSLMKEGAYGYTF
TGTGCCAGCAGCTTGATGAAAGAGGGGGCCTATGGCTACACCTTC
>-|-|TRBJ2-7|TRBV13|15
CASSMSRLTSYEQYF
TGTGCCAGCAGCATGTCTAGACTCACCTCCTACGAGCAGTACTTC
>TRBD2|-|TRBJ2-1|TRBV18|15
CASSQSGGSYNEQFF
TGTGCCAGCTCTCAGAGCGGGGGAAGTTACAATGAGCAGTTCTTC
>TRBD1|few|TRBJ2-1|TRBV7-2|15
CASSFLDRVSNEQFF
TGTGCCAGCAGCTTCCTGGACAGGGTAAGCAATGAGCAGTTCTTC
>-|-|TRBJ1-2|TRBV6-5|15
CASSPTLWGGYGYTF
TGTGCCAGCAGTCCCACTCTATGGGGGGGGTATGGCTACACCTTC
>TRBD2|once|TRBJ2-3|TRBV7-2|14
CASRAGGLVDTQYF
TGTGCCAGCCGGGCGGGGGGGCTGGTTGATACGCAGTATTTT
>-|-|TRBJ1-3|TRBV19|14
CASSMLESGNTIYF
TGTGCCAGTAGTATGTTGGAGTCTGGAAACACCATATATTTT
>-|-|TRBJ2-7|TRBV4-1|13
CASSQGRAYEQYF
TGCGCCAGCAGCCAGGGCCGGGCCTACGAGCAGTACTTC
>TRBD2|-|TRBJ2-1|TRBV18|15
CASSPPRGGPNEQFF
TGTGCCAGCTCACCCCCACGGGGGGGCCCCAATGAGCAGTTCTTC
>TRBD1|few|TRBJ1-2|TRBV7-2|14
CASSPRTGGYGYTF
TGTGCCAGCAGCCCTAGGACAGGGGGCTATGGCTACACCTTC
>-|-|TRBJ2-7|TRBV5-1|13
CASSLRGENEQYF
TGCGCCAGCAGCTTAAGGGGCGAGAACGAGCAGTACTTC
>-|-|TRBJ2-5|TRBV5-1|14
CASSPDAEGETQYF
TGCGCCAGCAGTCCTGACGCCGAGGGGGAGACCCAGTACTTC
>-|-|TRBJ1-3|TRBV27|17
CASSLGAGPSSGNTIYF
TGTGCCAGCAGTTTAGGGGCAGGGCCGTCCTCTGGAAACACCATATATTTT
>-|-|TRBJ2-1|TRBV7-9|12
CASSLVDSQSFF
TGTGCCAGCAGCTTAGTGGACTCCCAGTCTTTCTTC
>-|few|TRBJ2-1|TRBV5-1|12
CASSSQYNEQFF
TGCGCCAGCAGCTCTCAATACAATGAGCAGTTCTTC
>TRBD1|-|TRBJ1-2|TRBV7-9|15
CASSLEWDRGHGYTF
TGTGCCAGCAGCTTAGAATGGGACAGGGGGCATGGCTACACCTTC
>-|-|TRBJ2-1|TRBV9|14
CASSGVSGEDEQFF
TGTGCCAGCAGTGGAGTGTCTGGGGAGGATGAGCAGTTCTTC
>-|few|TRBJ1-5|TRBV19|15
CASSYRQRSNQPQHF
TGTGCCAGTAGTTACCGACAGCGAAGCAATCAGCCCCAGCATTTT
>TRBD1|-|TRBJ1-2|TRBV14|17
CASSPLDRGRVSYGYTF
TGTGCCAGCAGCCCCCTCGACAGGGGGCGAGTTTCGTACGGCTACACCTTC
>-|-|TRBJ2-3|TRBV19|13
CASSKGGTDTQYF
TGTGCCAGTAGTAAGGGGGGCACAGATACGCAGTATTTT
>TRBD2|once|TRBJ2-5|TRBV11-1|15
CASSPRGSGGETQYF
TGTGCCAGCAGCCCCCGGGGCTCGGGGGGAGAGACCCAGTACTTC
>TRBD1|-|TRBJ1-1|TRBV7-8|15
CASSLVGQVNTEAFF
TGTGCCAGCAGCTTAGTGGGACAGGTGAACACTGAAGCTTTCTTT
>TRBD2|-|TRBJ2-2|TRBV2|14
CASRAGGRTGELFF
TGTGCCAGCCGGGCGGGGGGCCGGACCGGGGAGCTGTTTTTT